The subject of this entry is one T cell receptor (beta chain). Which antigen it targets is not known. No quality values exist for individual bases; no much larger clone is one base distant. Cut back by 5 bases and 1 base, the V and J ends lie 14 bases apart. CDR3 length: 15 amino acids, cysteine to phenylalanine. The sequence is cut down to CDR3 DNA, 45 bases in frame from base 1. For CDR1 and CDR2, the germline V gene (reference sequence) lists MNHEY and SMNVEV. TCRbeta CDR3 regions were amplified from genomic DNA by means of the immunoSEQ Assay, a bias-controlled multiplex PCR. Processing in the source paper ran as follows. Within the assay, amplification of reference gene primers was used to estimate how many nucleated cells each sample contained. To quantify the absolute abundance of each unique TCRbeta CDR3 rearrangement, sequence reads were collapsed and filtered. For each sample, productive Simpson clonality was calculated by taking the square root of Simpson's diversity index across productive rearrangements. Not all clones reach the TCRdb copy of this immuneACCESS table, which keeps in-frame sequences only. Checked studies attribute under half of the gap to unresolved V genes and leave the rest unexplained. D and trimming come from the DNA, and the V and J calls and clone size come from that table. Present in this sample are under 250,000 clones, 82% of which were seen just once. The biggest ten clones account for about 3.2% of the sample.

The sample is drawn from a study of blood T cell repertoires in COVID-19 (TCRdb year 2020). About the investigation overall: Samples covering the acute and convalescent phases of COVID-19 were provided by collaborators in the United States, Italy and Spain. A freely available public database, intended as a resource for researchers studying the immune response to SARS-CoV-2, is where the repertoires were released. Subjects who had been exposed to COVID-19, were actively infected with it, or had recovered from it provided the deeply sampled blood TCRbeta repertoires that made up the dataset. The material from the prospective study consisted of cDNA or gDNA derived from T cells, B-cell-depleted T cells, or PBMCs. Samples were obtained from the ongoing ImmuneRACE study (first 160 participants) and from about 1,300 subjects provided by 6 global collaborators. Sample metadata almost always included a de-identified subject ID, COVID-19 status, age in years and sex. Where HLA class I and class II types were available, the types were taken from metadata supplied by the sample provider, not from assay-based typing.

Each collaborating institution followed its own protocols to collect whole blood in K2EDTA tubes. Collaborator samples were shipped for TCRbeta analysis as frozen whole blood, isolated PBMCs, or DNA extracted from either sample type. Overall study outcomes, separate from this receptor: Clinical and demographic metadata were provided uncurated, with the amount varying by source and participant.

This chain is built from TRBV27 and TRBJ1-1; a weak D assignment points to TRBD1 (6 bases agree). The source material was peripheral blood. The TCR originated in a woman in her late teens or twenties with acute or convalescent COVID-19. The CDR3 sequence is CASSPGWGQNTEAFF. The DNA is as follows: TGTGCCAGCAGTCCAGGCTGGGGGCAGAACACTGAAGCTTTCTTT.